The present T cell receptor (beta chain) was sequenced within a study of spatial heterogeneity in lung cancer (dated by TCRdb to the late 2010s). Study-wide context: Beta-chain transcripts were consistently detected in greater numbers than alpha-chain transcripts, which likely reflects a higher abundance of beta-chain transcripts. Both alpha and beta chains were TCR-sequenced in samples taken at surgery, namely 220 tumor regions, around 64 matched nontumor lung samples and just over 55 PBMC samples. In the raw uncorrected reads, each unique combination of TCR and UMI appeared more than ten times on average. TCR repertoire features were related to nonsynonymous mutation counts determined by whole-exome sequencing of tumor tissue. In tumor regions, TCR transcript counts showed a strong correlation with a T cell transcriptional module score derived from matched bulk RNA-seq. In non-small cell lung cancer, the study quantitatively compared TCR alpha and beta repertoires across several tumor regions, matched nontumor lung, and blood.

CDR1 and CDR2, per the germline V gene (reference sequence), are SEHNR and FQNEAQ. The CDR3 sequence runs 15 residues, both termini included. The DNA shown is the 45-base CDR3, in frame from base 1. The V end loses 4 bases and the J end loses 0 bases, and a stretch of 12 bases separates them. The library was built by means of 5' RACE. The listed sequencing device is NextSeq 500. To allow correction of PCR and sequencing errors, the TCR library protocol tagged every TCR cDNA molecule with a unique molecular identifier. In the source study's methods: Decombinator tools were used for TCR identification, UMI-based error correction and CDR3 extraction. Expanded TCRs were defined as those above a frequency of 2 per 1,000, corresponding to the top 1% of the tumor frequency distribution. Expanded tumor TCRs statistically deemed absent (corrected P<0.05) from at least one tumor region were classed as regional, and all other expanded tumor TCRs were classed as ubiquitous. Each repertoire was subsampled 100 times to 5,000 TCRs, after which Renyi diversity was computed with the R vegan package. CDR3 similarity networks were built from amino acid triplet string-kernel similarity, with CDR3s being connected when pairwise similarity was above 0.82. TCRdb reanalyzed the raw reads on its own, using fastp at Q25 for trimming and MiXCR for clone calling, and kept in-frame beta chains. Each CDR3 protein appears once, grouped with its most common genes and DNA. TCRdb, not the original authors, processed these V and J calls. The sample data list a few thousand distinct CDR3 sequences, and under 10% of these were observed just once. The biggest ten clones account for under 8% of the sample.

Overall study outcomes, separate from this receptor: Counts of ubiquitous and regional expanded TCRs were found to correlate with counts of ubiquitous and regional nonsynonymous mutations, respectively. The number of expanded intratumoral alpha and beta TCRs correlated with the tumor nonsynonymous mutation count. Confirming at a functional level the hypothesis that regional TCRs recognize regional mutations was considered to require additional single-cell paired TCR alpha and beta sequencing. Estimated TCR-seq coverage of tumor T cells was only around 7.2% for alpha chains and roughly 13% for beta chains.

The time point label, read with the paper, signifies: sample taken at primary tumor resection. The donors were more than 65 patients from the lung TRACERx cohort who had early-stage, untreated non-small cell lung cancer. For TCR sequencing, whole RNA was extracted from tumor and nontumor lung tissue, or from cryopreserved PBMC samples, and no cell sorting was done. Patients were selected for TCR sequencing only if sufficient RNA was available from at least two tumor regions. A lung pathologist reviewed the tumor and adjacent nontumor lung specimens before the specimens were selected. Remarks on this clonotype: The target of this receptor is not known. This CDR3 is missing its conserved last phenylalanine or tryptophan, likely due to a read error.

The chain uses TRBV7-9 and TRBJ1-1; TRBD1 is a possible D gene, resting on 6 matching bases. The TCR was taken from a female donor with early-stage non-small cell lung cancer. This specimen consisted of lung tumor tissue, obtained at surgery. CDR3 reads: CASSYQTGMNTEAFS. DNA sequence: TGTGCCAGCAGCTACCAGACAGGAATGAACACTGAAGCTTTCTCT.